This T cell receptor (beta chain) was identified during a study of T-cell memory formation after mild COVID-19. Study-level information: The TCR clusters were mostly specific to one donor. Study results and caveats: SARS-CoV-2 specificity was not confirmed for second-wave clones peaking on day 37. Several responding clones turned up in pre-infection memory, indicating that cross-reactive memory may have taken part.

This clonotype was seen more than once but under ten times. Its specificity is unknown. TCRdb analysed the 5' RACE reads with MiXCR anew, one entry per CDR3 protein. The data show roughly 310,000 distinct CDR3 sequences, roughly 15% seen once. CDR3 size: 14 residues. CDR1 is SGHTA and CDR2 is FQGNSA in the germline V gene. Trimming removed 2 bases from V and 9 bases from J; junction bases left unmatched: 4. This clonotype was sampled from a man younger than 30 who had mild COVID-19 (a few samples of this study predate the infection). Cell type and time point are not known. Sequencing was carried out using PBMCs or a T cell subset sorted from them (not recorded which). The chain recombines TRBV7-2 with TRBJ1-6; TRBD1 agrees at 7 bases. The CDR3, as DNA: TGTGCCAGCAGCTTAAACAGGGGAGGTTCACCCCTCCACTTT. Encoded protein: CASSLNRGGSPLHF.